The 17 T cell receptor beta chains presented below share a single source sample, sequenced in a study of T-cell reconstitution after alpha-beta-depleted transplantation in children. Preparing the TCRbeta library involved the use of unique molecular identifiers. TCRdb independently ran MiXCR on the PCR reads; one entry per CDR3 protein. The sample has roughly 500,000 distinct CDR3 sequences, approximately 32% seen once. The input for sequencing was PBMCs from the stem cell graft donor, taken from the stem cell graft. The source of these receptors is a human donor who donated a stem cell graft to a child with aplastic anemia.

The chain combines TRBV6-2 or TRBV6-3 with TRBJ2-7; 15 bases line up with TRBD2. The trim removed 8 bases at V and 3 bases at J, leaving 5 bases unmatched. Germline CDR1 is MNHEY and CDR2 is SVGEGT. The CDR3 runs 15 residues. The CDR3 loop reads CASGLAGGGIYEQYF. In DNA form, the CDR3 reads TGTGCCAGCGGACTAGCGGGAGGGGGAATCTACGAGCAGTACTTC.

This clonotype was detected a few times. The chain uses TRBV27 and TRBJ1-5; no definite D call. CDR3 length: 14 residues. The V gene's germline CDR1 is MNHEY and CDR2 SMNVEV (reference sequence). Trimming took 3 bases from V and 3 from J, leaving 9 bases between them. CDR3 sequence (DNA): TGTGCCAGCAGTTTTGAAGGCCCCAATCAGCCCCAGCATTTT. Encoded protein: CASSFEGPNQPQHF.

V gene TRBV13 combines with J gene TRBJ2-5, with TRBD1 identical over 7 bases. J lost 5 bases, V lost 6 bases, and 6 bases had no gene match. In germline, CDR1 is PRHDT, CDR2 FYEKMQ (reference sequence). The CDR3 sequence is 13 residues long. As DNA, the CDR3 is TGTGCCAGCAGATCACAGGGGTTCGAGACCCAGTACTTC. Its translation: CASRSQGFETQYF.

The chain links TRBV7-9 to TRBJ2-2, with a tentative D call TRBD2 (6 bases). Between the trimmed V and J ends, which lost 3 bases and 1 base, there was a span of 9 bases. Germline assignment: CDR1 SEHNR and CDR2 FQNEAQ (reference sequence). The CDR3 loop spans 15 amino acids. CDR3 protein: CASSFMEGNTGELFF. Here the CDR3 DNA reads TGTGCCAGCAGCTTCATGGAGGGGAACACCGGGGAGCTGTTTTTT.

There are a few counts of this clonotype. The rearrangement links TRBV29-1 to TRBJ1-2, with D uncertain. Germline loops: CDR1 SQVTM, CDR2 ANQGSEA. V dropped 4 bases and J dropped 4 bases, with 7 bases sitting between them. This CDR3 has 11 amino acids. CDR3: CSVASPYGYTF. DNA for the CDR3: TGCAGCGTTGCCTCTCCCTATGGCTACACCTTC.

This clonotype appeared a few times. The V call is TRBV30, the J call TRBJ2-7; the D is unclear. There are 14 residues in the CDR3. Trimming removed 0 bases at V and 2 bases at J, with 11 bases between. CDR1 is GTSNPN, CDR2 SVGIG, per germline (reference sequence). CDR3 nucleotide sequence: TGTGCCTGGAGTGTACGGGCAGTTACCTACGAGCAGTACTTC. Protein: CAWSVRAVTYEQYF.

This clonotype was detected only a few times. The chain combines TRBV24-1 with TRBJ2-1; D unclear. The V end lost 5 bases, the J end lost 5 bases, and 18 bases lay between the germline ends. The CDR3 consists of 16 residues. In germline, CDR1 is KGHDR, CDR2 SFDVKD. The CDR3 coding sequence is TGTGCCACCAGTGTGGCAACTTTTACCGAACACAATGAGCAGTTCTTC. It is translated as CATSVATFTEHNEQFF.

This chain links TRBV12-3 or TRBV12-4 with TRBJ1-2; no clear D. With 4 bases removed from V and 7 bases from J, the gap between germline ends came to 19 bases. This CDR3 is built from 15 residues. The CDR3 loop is CASSSLLRGEGGYTF. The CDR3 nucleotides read TGTGCCAGCAGTTCCCTTTTGCGCGGGGAAGGTGGCTACACCTTC.

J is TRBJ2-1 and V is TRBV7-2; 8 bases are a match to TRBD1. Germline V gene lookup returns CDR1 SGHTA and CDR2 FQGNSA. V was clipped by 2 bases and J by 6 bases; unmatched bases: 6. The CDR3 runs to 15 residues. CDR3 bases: TGTGCCAGCAGCTTACTGACAGGGGTTGGCAATGAGCAGTTCTTC. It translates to CASSLLTGVGNEQFF.

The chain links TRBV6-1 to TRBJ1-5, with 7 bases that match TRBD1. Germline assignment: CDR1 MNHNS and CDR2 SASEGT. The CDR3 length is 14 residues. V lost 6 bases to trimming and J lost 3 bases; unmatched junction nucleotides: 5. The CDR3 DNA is TGTGCCAGCAGAAACGGACAGGCCAATCAGCCCCAGCATTTT. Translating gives CASRNGQANQPQHF.

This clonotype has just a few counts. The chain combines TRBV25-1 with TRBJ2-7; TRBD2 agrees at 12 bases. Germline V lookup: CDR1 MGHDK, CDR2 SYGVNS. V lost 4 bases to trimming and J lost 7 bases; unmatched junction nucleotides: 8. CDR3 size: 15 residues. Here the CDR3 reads CASSGAGLAGLEQYF. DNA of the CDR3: TGTGCCAGCAGTGGGGCCGGACTAGCGGGATTGGAGCAGTACTTC.

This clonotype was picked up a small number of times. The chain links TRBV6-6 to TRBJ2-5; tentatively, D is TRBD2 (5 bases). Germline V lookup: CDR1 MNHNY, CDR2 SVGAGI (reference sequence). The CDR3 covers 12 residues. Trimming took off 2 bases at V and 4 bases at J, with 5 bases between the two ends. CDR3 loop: CASSYEGETQYF. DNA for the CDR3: TGTGCCAGCAGTTACGAGGGAGAGACCCAGTACTTC.

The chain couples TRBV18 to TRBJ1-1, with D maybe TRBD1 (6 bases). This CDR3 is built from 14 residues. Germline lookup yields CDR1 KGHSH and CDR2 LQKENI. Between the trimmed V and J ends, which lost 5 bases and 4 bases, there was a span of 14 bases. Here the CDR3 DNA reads TGTGCCAGCTCAACCCAGGGGTACGGCACTGAAGCTTTCTTT. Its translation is CASSTQGYGTEAFF. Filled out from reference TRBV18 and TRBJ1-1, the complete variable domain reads NAGVMQNPRHLVRRRGQEARLRCSPMKGHSHVYWYRQLPEEGLKFMVYLQKENIIDESGMPKERFSAEFPKEGPSILRIQQVVRGDSAAYFCASSTQGYGTEAFFGQGTRLTVV.

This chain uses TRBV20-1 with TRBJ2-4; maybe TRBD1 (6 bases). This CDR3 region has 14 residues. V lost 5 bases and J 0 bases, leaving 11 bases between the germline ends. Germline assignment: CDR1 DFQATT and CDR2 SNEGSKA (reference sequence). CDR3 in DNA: TGCAGTGCTTCAGGACAGTTAGCCAAAAACATTCAGTACTTC. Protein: CSASGQLAKNIQYF.

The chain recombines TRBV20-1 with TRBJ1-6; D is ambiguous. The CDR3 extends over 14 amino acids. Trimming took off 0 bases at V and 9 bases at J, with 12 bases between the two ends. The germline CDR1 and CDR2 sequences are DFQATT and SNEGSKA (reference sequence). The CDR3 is CSARDLTLASPLHF. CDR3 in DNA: TGCAGTGCTAGAGATTTGACCCTGGCTTCACCCCTCCACTTT.

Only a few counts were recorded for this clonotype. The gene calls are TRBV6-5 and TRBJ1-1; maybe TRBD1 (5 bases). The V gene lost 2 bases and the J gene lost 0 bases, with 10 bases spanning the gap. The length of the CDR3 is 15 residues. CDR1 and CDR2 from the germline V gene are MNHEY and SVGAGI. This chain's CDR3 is CASSYAGALNTEAFF. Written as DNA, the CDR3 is TGTGCCAGCAGTTACGCCGGGGCGCTGAACACTGAAGCTTTCTTT.

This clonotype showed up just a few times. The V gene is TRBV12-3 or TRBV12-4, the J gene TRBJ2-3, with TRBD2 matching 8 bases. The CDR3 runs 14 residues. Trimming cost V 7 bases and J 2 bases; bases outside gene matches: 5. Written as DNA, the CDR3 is TGTGCCAGCACTATAGCGGGGATCACAGATACGCAGTATTTT. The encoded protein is CASTIAGITDTQYF.